This passage covers 6 T cell receptor beta chains from one sample sequenced in a study of control samples from healthy donors and cancer patients. The data were produced by immunoSEQ multiplex PCR, yet TCRdb's version contains in-frame clones alone and is incomplete. This table holds 120,000 or so clones, 91% found once. Specimen: blood. These receptors were obtained from a man between 18 and 29 years old in good health.

The rearrangement links TRBV9 to TRBJ2-5, with unresolved D. The CDR3 has 13 amino acids. The germline V gene has CDR1 SGDLS and CDR2 YYNGEE. Trimming removed 2 bases at V and 5 bases at J, with 10 bases between. CDR3 in amino acids: CASSVGMEETQYF. For the CDR3, the DNA is TGTGCCAGCAGCGTCGGTATGGAGGAGACCCAGTACTTC.

The V and J genes are TRBV3-1 (or the pseudogene TRBV3-2) and TRBJ1-6, with 10 bases identical to TRBD1. Trimming at V came to 4 bases and at J to 8 bases, leaving 2 bases not matched to a gene. The CDR3 is made up of 14 amino acids. Per germline, CDR1 LGHDT and CDR2 YNNKEL (reference sequence). CDR3 nucleotides: TGTGCCAGCAGCCCCGGGACAGGGGATTCACCCCTCCACTTT. This encodes CASSPGTGDSPLHF.

The CDR3 loop reads CASSLAQGIQIYEQYF. Here the CDR3 DNA reads TGTGCCAGCAGCCTCGCACAGGGAATCCAAATCTACGAGCAGTACTTC. This sequence joins TRBV7-9 and TRBJ2-7; possibly TRBD1 for D (6 bases). CDR3 length: 16 residues. Looked up from germline, CDR1 is SEHNR and CDR2 is FQNEAQ (reference sequence). Trimming shortened V by 5 bases and J by 3 bases, and 20 bases separated the two germline ends.

J is TRBJ2-2 and V is TRBV6-5; D tentatively reads TRBD1 or TRBD2 (5 bases each). Germline V gives CDR1 MNHEY, CDR2 SVGAGI. The CDR3 sequence is 13 residues long. The V gene lost 4 bases and the J gene lost 3 bases, with 6 bases spanning the gap. CDR3 nucleotides: TGTGCCAGCAGTTGGGGGTACACCGGGGAGCTGTTTTTT. Translating gives CASSWGYTGELFF.

V gene TRBV5-5 combines with J gene TRBJ2-5; D may correspond to TRBD1 or TRBD2 (5 bases each). The CDR3 totals 13 residues. Trimming shortened V by 7 bases and J by 5 bases, and 15 bases separated the two germline ends. Germline assignment: CDR1 SGHKS and CDR2 YYEKEE (reference sequence). In DNA form, the CDR3 reads TGTGCCAGCGGATCAGGGTGGGGGGAGACCCAGTACTTC. It codes for CASGSGWGETQYF.

The CDR3 DNA follows: TGTGCCAGCAGCTCCCGGCCGGGACAGGGGAACAACGAGCAGTACTTC. Protein sequence: CASSSRPGQGNNEQYF. The chain employs TRBV7-6 and TRBJ2-7; 10 bases align to TRBD1. The germline gives CDR1 SGHVS, CDR2 FNYEAQ. Trimming cost V 4 bases and J 5 bases; bases outside gene matches: 11. There are 16 residues in the CDR3.